The 17 T cell receptor beta chains reported below all come from one sample, sequenced in a study of T cell repertoires in cytomegalovirus infection. TCRdb reprocessed the reads with MiXCR, giving one entry per CDR3 protein. The table shows about 700,000 distinct CDR3 sequences, with around 31% occurring only once. What these receptors recognize is not known. The sample was cultured PBMCs, taken from culture after CMV antigen stimulation. The receptors stem from a human donor in good health (CMV status not recorded). Some clones in this sample may be carry-over from other donors' samples.

In its sample, this clonotype was seen a few times. The V call is TRBV2, the J call TRBJ2-1, with a possible D match to TRBD1 (5 bases). Germline assignment: CDR1 SNHLY and CDR2 FYNNEI. V lost 3 bases to trimming and J lost 2 bases, with 8 bases between them. The CDR3 runs to 14 residues. In nucleotides, the CDR3 is TGTGCCAGCAGTGACCAGGGTCCCTACAATGAGCAGTTCTTC. The encoded protein is CASSDQGPYNEQFF.

The chain combines TRBV20-1 with TRBJ2-3; 10 bases fit TRBD2. V shed 0 bases, J shed 5 bases, and the junction held 8 bases outside the gene matches. Germline assignment: CDR1 DFQATT and CDR2 SNEGSKA (reference sequence). This CDR3 contains 16 residues. The DNA for the CDR3 is TGCAGTGCTAGAGATCGTACTAGCGGGGCACAAGATACGCAGTATTTT. This codes for CSARDRTSGAQDTQYF.

The genes are TRBV7-2 and TRBJ2-3; D unclear. Trimming shortened V by 0 bases and J by 4 bases, and 11 bases separated the two germline ends. Germline V lookup: CDR1 SGHTA, CDR2 FQGNSA. The CDR3 totals 15 residues. In DNA, the CDR3 is TGTGCCAGCAGCTTAGCGCCGAGGCTTCCAGATACGCAGTATTTT. This encodes CASSLAPRLPDTQYF.

The rearrangement joins TRBV11-2 to TRBJ2-7; 9 nucleotides agree with TRBD2. This CDR3 is 18 amino acids long. J gave up 0 bases and V 6 bases, and 15 bases lay outside the gene matches. In germline, CDR1 is SGHAT, CDR2 FQNNGV. CDR3: CASSSHGTSYGSSYEQYF. As DNA, the CDR3 is TGTGCCAGCAGTTCTCACGGGACTAGCTATGGGAGCTCCTACGAGCAGTACTTC.

The genes are TRBV20-1 and TRBJ2-4, with 7 bases fitting TRBD2. Germline lookup yields CDR1 DFQATT and CDR2 SNEGSKA (reference sequence). The CDR3 is 14 residues long. The J segment lost 8 bases and the V segment lost 3 bases, leaving 10 bases of the junction unmatched. In nucleotides, the CDR3 is TGCAGTGCTAGGTCGGCGGGAGTAACGTACATTCAGTACTTC. This gives the protein CSARSAGVTYIQYF.

V usage is TRBV4-1 and J usage is TRBJ2-1; possible D gene TRBD1, 6 bases. There are 18 residues in the CDR3. Trimming removed 2 bases from V and 8 bases from J, with 25 bases in between. Germline V gives CDR1 MGHRA, CDR2 YSYEKL. CDR3 nucleotides: TGCGCCAGCAGCCAAAAGGATGCCAGGGACATCAAGGGGGATGAGCAGTTCTTC. Protein sequence: CASSQKDARDIKGDEQFF.

The sample holds a few counts of this clonotype. The V call is TRBV7-9, the J call TRBJ2-7, with D tentatively TRBD1 or TRBD2 (5 bases each). Trimming shortened V by 5 bases and J by 5 bases, and 19 bases separated the two germline ends. There are 15 residues in the CDR3. CDR1 and CDR2 (germline): SEHNR, FQNEAQ (reference sequence). The CDR3 here is CASSPNLIGDHEQYF. CDR3 bases: TGTGCCAGCAGCCCCAACCTGATCGGGGACCACGAGCAGTACTTC.

The sample holds a few counts of this clonotype. The chain uses TRBV12-3 or TRBV12-4 and TRBJ2-7; 8 bases fit TRBD2. V gave up 6 bases and J gave up 1 base; unmatched junction bases: 8. This CDR3 is 15 amino acids long. CDR3 loop: CASRRGLAGSYEQYF. The CDR3 nucleotides are TGTGCCAGCAGACGTGGACTAGCTGGGTCCTACGAGCAGTACTTC.

This chain links TRBV20-1 with TRBJ2-3, with D possibly being TRBD2 (6 bases). CDR3 length: 11 residues. Germline lookup yields CDR1 DFQATT and CDR2 SNEGSKA (reference sequence). V was pared by 5 bases and J by 6 bases, with 9 bases between. CDR3 sequence (DNA): TGCAGTGCTCCCCTAGCGGATACGCAGTATTTT. Translating it yields CSAPLADTQYF.

This clonotype was picked up a small number of times. This chain connects TRBV5-6 to TRBJ1-6; D call uncertain. The CDR3 is made up of 14 amino acids. CDR1 is SGHDT and CDR2 is YYEEEE in the germline V gene. The V end lost 1 base, the J end lost 9 bases, and 11 bases lay between the germline ends. The CDR3: CASSLNLGFSPLHF. CDR3 DNA: TGTGCCAGCAGCTTGAACCTGGGTTTTTCACCCCTCCACTTT. The whole variable domain, filled in from reference TRBV5-6 and TRBJ1-6, reads DAGVTQSPTHLIKTRGQQVTLRCSPKSGHDTVSWYQQALGQGPQFIFQYYEEEERQRGNFPDRFSGHQFPNYSSELNVNALLLGDSALYLCASSLNLGFSPLHFGNGTRLTVT.

This clonotype has ten or more counts. The genes are TRBV7-2 and TRBJ2-1; 12 nucleotides align to TRBD2. This CDR3 contains 14 residues. The V segment lost 9 bases and the J segment 3 bases; nucleotides outside the gene matches: 3. Germline values: CDR1 SGHTA, CDR2 FQGNSA. In DNA, the CDR3 is TGTGCCAGTCGGACTAGCGGGATCTACAATGAGCAGTTCTTC. It is translated as CASRTSGIYNEQFF.

The chain links TRBV23-1 to TRBJ2-2; no firm D call. TRBV23-1 is treated as an ORF (open reading frame) with a function not yet certain. The CDR3 is 13 residues long. Trimming took off 9 bases at V and 0 bases at J, with 8 bases between the two ends. CDR3 sequence (DNA): TGCGCCAGTCCCAGGCCGAACACCGGGGAGCTGTTTTTT. It codes for CASPRPNTGELFF.

This clonotype has ten or more counts. This rearrangement joins TRBV2 to TRBJ2-7; D remains ambiguous. Trimming stripped 7 bases from V and 5 bases from J, with 15 bases between. Germline V gene lookup returns CDR1 SNHLY and CDR2 FYNNEI. There are 13 residues in the CDR3. CDR3 DNA sequence: TGTGCCAGCAACGATCAATGGGGTGACGAGCAGTACTTC. This sequence encodes CASNDQWGDEQYF.

A few counts support this clonotype. The CDR3 is CASKTGTTNSPLHF. The CDR3 DNA is TGTGCCAGCAAGACCGGGACGACGAATTCACCCCTCCACTTT. The chain has TRBV19 and TRBJ1-6, with D possibly being TRBD1 (5 bases). CDR1 is LNHDA, CDR2 SQIVND, per germline (reference sequence). This CDR3 comprises 14 residues. Trimming took off 9 bases at V and 7 bases at J, with 16 bases between the two ends.

The rearrangement joins TRBV6-1 to TRBJ1-2; TRBD1 aligns across 8 bases. CDR1 and CDR2 (germline): MNHNS, SASEGT. This CDR3 has 15 residues. J gave up 0 bases and V 7 bases, and 7 bases lay outside the gene matches. The CDR3 DNA reads as TGTGCCAGCAACGCCTGGACAGGGTCTAACTATGGCTACACCTTC. It codes for CASNAWTGSNYGYTF.

The DNA of the CDR3 is TGTGCCAGCAGAACGGTGTTTTTCGGCTACACCTTC. It yields the protein CASRTVFFGYTF. The rearrangement joins TRBV5-6 to TRBJ1-2; D gene unclear. With 5 bases removed from V and 8 bases from J, the gap between germline ends came to 13 bases. The CDR3 has 12 amino acids. Germline lookup yields CDR1 SGHDT and CDR2 YYEEEE.

The chain is built from TRBV6-1 and TRBJ2-3; 11 bases map to TRBD2. CDR3 size: 17 residues. CDR1 is MNHNS, CDR2 SASEGT, per germline. V lost 6 bases, J lost 0 bases, and 8 bases stayed unmatched. CDR3 bases: TGTGCCAGCAGCAGACTAGCGGGGCTTTCTAGCACAGATACGCAGTATTTT. It codes for CASSRLAGLSSTDTQYF.